This section outlines one T cell receptor (beta chain) sequence together with its context. In the original workflow: Estimates of nucleated cell counts were drawn from the amplification of reference gene primers. Some clones are missing from TCRdb's copy, which holds only in-frame ones; the method was immunoSEQ multiplex PCR. The V and J calls and clone size come from that table; D and trimming were worked out from the DNA. The data hold approximately 150,000 clones, with roughly 85% observed a single time. The data are from a study of blood T cell repertoires in COVID-19. Looking at the study overall: Researchers got acute and convalescent COVID-19 samples from the United States, Italy and Spain. T cells, B-cell-depleted T cells, or PBMCs provided the cDNA or gDNA that served as material.

V was pared by 0 bases and J by 4 bases, with 9 bases between. Germline lookup yields CDR1 MNHNS and CDR2 SASEGT. The CDR3 has 14 amino acids. This chain connects TRBV6-1 to TRBJ1-2; D is perhaps TRBD1 (6 bases). The specimen sequenced was peripheral blood. The clonotype comes from a human donor in a cohort sampled during active COVID-19. In nucleotides, the CDR3 is TGTGCCAGCAGTGAAGCGAACAGGGTCTATGGCTACACCTTC. Translation gives CASSEANRVYGYTF.